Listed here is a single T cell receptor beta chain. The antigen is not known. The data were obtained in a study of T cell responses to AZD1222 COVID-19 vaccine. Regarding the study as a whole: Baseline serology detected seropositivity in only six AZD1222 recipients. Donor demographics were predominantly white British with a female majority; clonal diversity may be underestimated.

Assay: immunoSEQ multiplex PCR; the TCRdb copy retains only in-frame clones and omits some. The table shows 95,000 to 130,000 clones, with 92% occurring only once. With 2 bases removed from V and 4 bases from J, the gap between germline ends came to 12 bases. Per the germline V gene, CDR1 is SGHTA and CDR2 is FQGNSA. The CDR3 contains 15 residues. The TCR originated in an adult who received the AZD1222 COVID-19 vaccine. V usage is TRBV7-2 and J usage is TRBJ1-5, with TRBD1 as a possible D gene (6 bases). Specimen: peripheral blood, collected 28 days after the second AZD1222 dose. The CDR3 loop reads CASSLPGRGNQPQHF. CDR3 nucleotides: TGTGCCAGCAGCTTACCCGGCAGGGGTAATCAGCCCCAGCATTTT.